This T cell receptor beta chain was identified during a study of blood T cells in healthy people across ages. Study at large: About one barcoded beta molecule per two T cells came from capture by template switching.

A second roughly 7 to 11 cycle PCR used barcoded and J-beta primers. Sequencing yielded, for each sample, at least 2.5 million paired-end reads carrying CDR3. TCRdb fed the 5' RACE reads into MiXCR, producing one record per CDR3 protein. The repertoire includes 780,000 or so distinct CDR3 sequences, approximately 25% of them detected once, and around 3.6% sits in the top ten. The V gene end was trimmed by 7 bases and the J gene end by 8 bases; junction bases not matched to a gene: 13. From germline, CDR1 is SNHLY and CDR2 FYNNEI. The length of the CDR3 is 15 residues. In addition, the sample was reused for a study of T cells of mothers and their children.

This clonotype was sampled from a boy aged 5-17 years in good health. Sequencing was done on a sample of blood. The V and J genes are TRBV2 and TRBJ2-1; 8 bases are shared with TRBD2. CDR3 nucleotide sequence: TGTGCCAGCAAGCGGAGGAGCGGGAGTTTAGATGAGCAGTTCTTC. Translated: CASKRRSGSLDEQFF.